Presented here are 21 T cell receptor beta chains from one specimen sequenced in a study of blood T cell repertoires in COVID-19. TCRdb's table, derived via immunoSEQ multiplex PCR, lists solely in-frame clones and lacks some. Of tens of thousands of clones in the sample, about 86% were seen once. The sequencing input was peripheral blood. The receptors stem from an older woman with COVID-19, enrolled during active disease.

The chain employs TRBV2 and TRBJ2-7, with D maybe TRBD2 (5 bases). Trimming took 7 bases from V and 0 from J, leaving 19 bases between them. This CDR3 contains 16 residues. Per germline, CDR1 SNHLY and CDR2 FYNNEI. CDR3 sequence reads: CASMPPASRLSYEQYF. CDR3 coding DNA: TGTGCCAGCATGCCCCCGGCTAGCCGCCTCTCCTACGAGCAGTACTTC.

CDR3 nucleotide sequence: TGCGCCAGCAGCTCTACCCAGACTCACGAGCAGTACTTC. This sequence encodes CASSSTQTHEQYF. The chain recombines TRBV5-1 with TRBJ2-7; no firm D call. The CDR3 has 13 amino acids. Trimming cost V 3 bases and J 5 bases, with 12 bases left between them. Germline V gene data show CDR1 as SGHRS and CDR2 as YFSETQ.

The V gene is TRBV6-5, the J gene TRBJ2-1; 10 bases are a match to TRBD1. The junction had 8 bases not matched to a gene; V was cut back by 10 bases and J by 5 bases. The germline CDR1 and CDR2 sequences are MNHEY and SVGAGI. This CDR3 contains 14 residues. In DNA, the CDR3 is TGTGCCATCAAAACCGGGACAGGGGACAATGAGCAGTTCTTC. Translation: CAIKTGTGDNEQFF.

The V and J genes are TRBV11-1 and TRBJ2-2; 8 nucleotides match TRBD2. The CDR3 contains 15 residues. Germline V CDR1 and CDR2: SGHAT, FQDESV (reference sequence). V lost 2 bases to trimming and J lost 4 bases; unmatched junction nucleotides: 3. Here the CDR3 reads CASSLLAGGTGELFF. The CDR3 region has the DNA TGTGCCAGCAGCTTACTAGCGGGCGGCACCGGGGAGCTGTTTTTT.

In this sample, this clone turned up a few times. V is TRBV29-1 and J is TRBJ2-1; 9 bases align to TRBD2. Germline-derived CDR1 and CDR2 are SQVTM and ANQGSEA. The ends lost 7 bases at V and 0 bases at J; junction bases unmatched: 10. The length of the CDR3 is 16 residues. CDR3 amino acids: CSAAGGAESSYNEQFF. The CDR3 bases are TGCAGCGCTGCGGGGGGGGCGGAGAGCTCCTACAATGAGCAGTTCTTC.

The chain has TRBV28 and TRBJ1-5; D is undetermined. Trimming shortened V by 3 bases and J by 6 bases, and 3 bases separated the two germline ends. The CDR3 runs 11 residues. Germline V gives CDR1 MDHEN, CDR2 SYDVKM. CDR3 DNA sequence: TGTGCCAGCAGTTTGAGTCAGCCCCAGCATTTT. It specifies CASSLSQPQHF.

V and J are TRBV19 and TRBJ2-5; 8 positions match TRBD1. The V segment lost 5 bases and the J segment 1 base; nucleotides outside the gene matches: 3. The CDR3 runs 14 residues. Germline V CDR1 and CDR2: LNHDA, SQIVND (reference sequence). In nucleotides, the CDR3 is TGTGCCAGTAGTCACACAGGGGGCCAAGAGACCCAGTACTTC. Translated, it gives CASSHTGGQETQYF.

The count of this clone is one. The chain links TRBV19 to TRBJ1-3; D ambiguous. This CDR3 is 14 amino acids long. Germline V gene lookup returns CDR1 LNHDA and CDR2 SQIVND (reference sequence). Between the trimmed V and J ends, which lost 3 bases and 0 bases, there was a span of 6 bases. For the CDR3, the DNA is TGTGCCAGTAGTATTGACAACTCTGGAAACACCATATATTTT. Its protein product is CASSIDNSGNTIYF.

This clone was seen a few times. The rearrangement joins TRBV19 to TRBJ1-1; D perhaps matches TRBD1 (5 bases). V shed 3 bases and J shed 1 base, with 12 bases lying between them. The CDR3 is 15 amino acids. Germline assignment: CDR1 LNHDA and CDR2 SQIVND (reference sequence). The CDR3 protein is CASSILGQGNTEAFF. CDR3 sequence (DNA): TGTGCCAGTAGTATCTTGGGTCAGGGGAACACTGAAGCTTTCTTT. Based on the CDR3 plus reference TRBV19 and TRBJ1-1, the full variable domain is DGGITQSPKYLFRKEGQNVTLSCEQNLNHDAMYWYRQDPGQGLRLIYYSQIVNDFQKGDIAEGYSVSREKKESFPLTVTSAQKNPTAFYLCASSILGQGNTEAFFGQGTRLTVV.

This clone was seen once. The CDR3 protein is CASSQAGGGWTEAFF. CDR3 nucleotide sequence: TGCGCCAGCAGCCAGGCGGGGGGGGGTTGGACTGAAGCTTTCTTT. V and J are TRBV4-1 and TRBJ1-1; possibly TRBD1 for D (5 bases). The germline CDR1 and CDR2 sequences are MGHRA and YSYEKL. The V and J ends lost 3 bases and 5 bases respectively, with 16 bases between them. This CDR3 is 15 amino acids long.

This rearrangement joins TRBV19 to TRBJ2-1; 7 positions agree with TRBD2. Trimming took 5 bases from V and 9 from J; bases not matched to a gene: 16. The CDR3 runs to 16 residues. Looked up from germline, CDR1 is LNHDA and CDR2 is SQIVND (reference sequence). The CDR3 sequence is CASSSQTSPSDREQFF. CDR3 nucleotides: TGTGCCAGTAGTTCCCAGACTAGCCCATCGGACCGTGAGCAGTTCTTC.

This rearrangement joins TRBV11-3 to TRBJ1-1; unclear D gene. Germline V gives CDR1 SGHNT, CDR2 YENEEA. Between the trimmed V and J ends, which lost 1 base and 4 bases, there was a span of 10 bases. This CDR3 has 14 residues. CDR3: CASSLVLRSTEAFF. CDR3 DNA: TGTGCCAGCAGCTTAGTTTTGCGGTCCACTGAAGCTTTCTTT. The full variable domain, rest sourced from reference TRBV11-3 and TRBJ1-1, is EAGVVQSPRYKIIEKKQPVAFWCNPISGHNTLYWYLQNLGQGPELLIRYENEEAVDDSQLPKDRFSAERLKGVDSTLKIQPAELGDSAVYLCASSLVLRSTEAFFGQGTRLTVV.

This clone was recorded only once. The chain carries TRBV27 and TRBJ2-1, with 12 bases identical to TRBD2. The CDR3 is made up of 16 amino acids. The V gene's germline CDR1 is MNHEY and CDR2 SMNVEV (reference sequence). Unmatched junction bases numbered 6, after V lost 4 bases and J lost 5 bases. The CDR3 is CASSSRLAGVNNEQFF. CDR3 DNA sequence: TGTGCCAGCAGTTCCAGACTAGCGGGAGTGAACAATGAGCAGTTCTTC.

The chain employs TRBV2 and TRBJ2-1, with 13 bases identical to TRBD2. This CDR3 comprises 15 residues. Unmatched junction bases numbered 3, after V lost 4 bases and J lost 6 bases. The germline gives CDR1 SNHLY, CDR2 FYNNEI. This CDR3 is CASSGGLAGFNEQFF. The CDR3 DNA follows: TGTGCCAGCAGTGGGGGACTAGCGGGATTCAATGAGCAGTTCTTC.

V is TRBV19 and J is TRBJ2-1; D might be TRBD1 (6 bases). Germline V lookup: CDR1 LNHDA, CDR2 SQIVND (reference sequence). The CDR3 has 13 residues. Trimming cost V 6 bases and J 7 bases, with 13 bases left between them. CDR3 sequence (DNA): TGTGCCAGTAGAACCGGACAGTGGAATGAGCAGTTCTTC. It encodes CASRTGQWNEQFF.

This clone was counted between two and nine times. The chain combines TRBV9 with TRBJ1-2; possible D gene TRBD1, 5 bases. The germline V gene has CDR1 SGDLS and CDR2 YYNGEE. V was trimmed by 3 bases and J by 2 bases, leaving 20 bases between them. This CDR3 region has 17 residues. CDR3 residues: CASSETLSGGGNYGYTF. In DNA, the CDR3 is TGTGCCAGCAGCGAGACACTCAGCGGGGGGGGAAACTATGGCTACACCTTC.

This clone was detected once. This chain joins TRBV2 and TRBJ2-5, with TRBD2 matching 12 bases. CDR1 SNHLY and CDR2 FYNNEI come from the germline V gene. V lost 2 bases to trimming and J lost 2 bases; unmatched junction nucleotides: 9. This CDR3 is built from 18 residues. The CDR3, as DNA: TGTGCCAGCAGTGAACGGGCTAGCGGGAGGGTAGGGCAAGAGACCCAGTACTTC. Translating gives CASSERASGRVGQETQYF.

V usage is TRBV28 and J usage is TRBJ2-7; weak D call: TRBD2 (6 bases). This CDR3 is built from 14 residues. CDR1 and CDR2 from the germline V gene are MDHEN and SYDVKM. Deletions cut 7 bases from V and 7 bases from J, with 20 bases between. The CDR3 DNA reads as TGTGCCAGCACTCCCCATGGCCTAGCGCAAGAGCAGTACTTC. Its protein product is CASTPHGLAQEQYF.

This clone has just a few counts. V gene TRBV27 combines with J gene TRBJ1-2; 7 bases are a match to TRBD1. The CDR3 length is 14 residues. J gave up 8 bases and V 8 bases, and 14 bases lay outside the gene matches. The germline V gene has CDR1 MNHEY and CDR2 SMNVEV (reference sequence). This chain's CDR3 is CASRIGGGAVGYTF. In DNA, the CDR3 is TGTGCCAGCCGTATTGGAGGGGGCGCGGTAGGCTACACCTTC.

The genes are TRBV2 and TRBJ1-6; possible D gene TRBD1, 5 bases. Germline V gives CDR1 SNHLY, CDR2 FYNNEI. CDR3 length: 14 amino acids. V lost 4 bases, J lost 9 bases, and 13 bases lay in between. CDR3 coding DNA: TGTGCCAGCAGTGTCCGGGACTTAGTTTCACCCCTCCACTTT. Amino acid sequence: CASSVRDLVSPLHF.

The chain is built from TRBV7-9 and TRBJ2-5; D possibly corresponds to TRBD2 (5 bases). V lost 3 bases and J 2 bases, leaving 13 bases between the germline ends. This CDR3 contains 15 residues. Germline values: CDR1 SEHNR, CDR2 FQNEAQ (reference sequence). CDR3 region: CASSFSGGSQETQYF. CDR3 nucleotide sequence: TGTGCCAGCAGCTTCTCGGGTGGGAGTCAAGAGACCCAGTACTTC. The full variable domain, in which reference TRBV7-9 and TRBJ2-5 provide the parts outside the CDR3, is DTGVSQNPRHKITKRGQNVTFRCDPISEHNRLYWYRQTLGQGPEFLTYFQNEAQLEKSRLLSDRFSAERPKGSFSTLEIQRTEQGDSAMYLCASSFSGGSQETQYFGPGTRLLVL.